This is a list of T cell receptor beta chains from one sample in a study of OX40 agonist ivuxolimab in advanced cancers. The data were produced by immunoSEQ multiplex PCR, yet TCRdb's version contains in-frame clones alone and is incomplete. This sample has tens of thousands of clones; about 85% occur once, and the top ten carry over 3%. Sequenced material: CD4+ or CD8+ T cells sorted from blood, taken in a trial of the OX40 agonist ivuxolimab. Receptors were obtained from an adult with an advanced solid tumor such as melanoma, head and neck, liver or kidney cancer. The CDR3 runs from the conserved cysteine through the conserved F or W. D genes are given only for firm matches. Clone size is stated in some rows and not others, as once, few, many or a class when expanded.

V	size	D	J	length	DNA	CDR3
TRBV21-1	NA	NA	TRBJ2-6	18	TGTGCCAGCAGCAAATGCGACAGCCCTTCCTCTGGGGCCAACGTCCTGACTTTC	CASSKCDSPSSGANVLTF
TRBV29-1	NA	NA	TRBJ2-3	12	TGCAGCTTATGGGGCCACACAGATACGCAGTATTTT	CSLWGHTDTQYF
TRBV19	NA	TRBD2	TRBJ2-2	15	TGTGCCACCACGGGGGGACTAGCGGCCACCGGGGAGCTGTTTTTT	CATTGGLAATGELFF
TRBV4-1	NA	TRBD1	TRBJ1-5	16	TGCGCCAGCAGCCAGGTACCGGGACAGTCCTTATGGCCCCAGCATTTT	CASSQVPGQSLWPQHF
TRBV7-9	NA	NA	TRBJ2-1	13	TGTGCCAGCAGCTTAGACCCAAACAATGAGCAGTTCTTC	CASSLDPNNEQFF
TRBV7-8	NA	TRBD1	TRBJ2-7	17	TGTGCCAGCAGCTTACTAACAATGGGACAGGGGTCCTACGAGCAGTACTTC	CASSLLTMGQGSYEQYF
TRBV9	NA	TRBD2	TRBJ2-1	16	TGTGCCAGCAGTGAAAGACGCGGGAGTAGGAACAATGAGCAGTTCTTC	CASSERRGSRNNEQFF
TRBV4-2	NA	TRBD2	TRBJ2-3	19	TGTGCCAGCAGCCCCGGACTAGCGGGAGGGGGGCACGCTGTAGATACGCAGTATTTT	CASSPGLAGGGHAVDTQYF
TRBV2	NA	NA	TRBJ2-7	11	TGTGCCAGCAGTCCCCTAACCGAGCAGTACTTC	CASSPLTEQYF
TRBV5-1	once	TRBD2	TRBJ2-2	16	TGCGCCAGCAGCTTGTCAGCGGGAGTAAACACCGGGGAGCTGTTTTTT	CASSLSAGVNTGELFF
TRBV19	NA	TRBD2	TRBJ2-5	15	TGTGCCAGTAAGGAGTCGAGCGGGAGAGCAGAGACCCAGTACTTC	CASKESSGRAETQYF
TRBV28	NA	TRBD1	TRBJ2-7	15	TGTGCCAGCAGTTTATCGGGACAGGACTCCTACGAGCAGTACTTC	CASSLSGQDSYEQYF
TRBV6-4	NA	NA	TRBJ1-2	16	TGTGCCAGCAGTCCCGTTCGGGGGGGTTTCTGCTATGGCTACACCTTC	CASSPVRGGFCYGYTF
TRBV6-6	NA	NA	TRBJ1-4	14	TGTGCCAGCTTAATAGGGGATTCGGGTGAAAAACTGTTTTTT	CASLIGDSGEKLFF
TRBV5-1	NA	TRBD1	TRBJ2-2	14	TGCGCCAGCAGCCGAGGACAGGGGGCCGGGGAGCTGTTTTTT	CASSRGQGAGELFF
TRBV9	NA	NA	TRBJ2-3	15	TGTGCCAGCAGCGGAATTGGGCGCTCCTCAGATACGCAGTATTTT	CASSGIGRSSDTQYF
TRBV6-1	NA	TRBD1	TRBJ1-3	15	TGTGCCAGCAGTTCTCGACAGGGACCTGGAAACACCATATATTTT	CASSSRQGPGNTIYF
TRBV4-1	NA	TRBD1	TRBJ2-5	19	TGCGCCAGCAGCCACAGTCCCCAATCTCGGACAGGGATTGGGGTGACCCAGTACTTC	CASSHSPQSRTGIGVTQYF
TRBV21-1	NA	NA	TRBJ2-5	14	TGTGCCAGCAGGTCAGCGGGAGGCGGTGAGACCCAGTACTTC	CASRSAGGGETQYF
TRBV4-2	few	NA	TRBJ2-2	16	TGTGCCAGCAGCCAAGATCCCCGGACAGACACCGGGGAGCTGTTTTTT	CASSQDPRTDTGELFF
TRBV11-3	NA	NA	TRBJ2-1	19	TGTGCCAGCAGCGCGCGGAACTCCAGGCTGTCGAGACAATTGGATGAGCAGTTCTTC	CASSARNSRLSRQLDEQFF
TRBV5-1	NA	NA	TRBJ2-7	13	TGCGCCAGCAGCCTAGAAGCGACTTCCGAGCAGTACTTC	CASSLEATSEQYF
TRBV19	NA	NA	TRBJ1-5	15	TGTGCCAGTAGTATACAAGGTTATAGCAATCAGCCCCAGCATTTT	CASSIQGYSNQPQHF
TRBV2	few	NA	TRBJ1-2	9	TGTGCCAGGGGAGGGGACGACACCTTC	CARGGDDTF
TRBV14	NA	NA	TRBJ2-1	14	TGTGCCAGCAGCTACCATCCGGGCTACAATGAGCAGTTCTTC	CASSYHPGYNEQFF
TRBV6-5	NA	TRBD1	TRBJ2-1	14	TGTGCCAGCAGTTACGGCCAGGGGGCGCATGAGCAGTTCTTC	CASSYGQGAHEQFF
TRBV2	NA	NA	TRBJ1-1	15	TGTGCCAGCAGTGGGCAACCGGGCGGGAACACTGAAGCTTTCTTT	CASSGQPGGNTEAFF
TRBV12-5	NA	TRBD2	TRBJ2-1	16	TGTGCTAGTGGTTTGATCACTAGCGGGAACTACAATGAGCAGTTCTTC	CASGLITSGNYNEQFF
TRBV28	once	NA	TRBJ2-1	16	TGTGCCAGCAGTTTGAAGGACATGTGGCGCTACAATGAGCAGTTCTTC	CASSLKDMWRYNEQFF
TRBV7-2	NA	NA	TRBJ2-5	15	TGTGCCAGCAGCTTAGGAGTGGGCAGACTTGGCACCCAGTACTTC	CASSLGVGRLGTQYF
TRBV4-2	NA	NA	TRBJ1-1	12	TGTGCCAGCAGCCGGTGGGGGGCCGAAGCTTTCTTT	CASSRWGAEAFF
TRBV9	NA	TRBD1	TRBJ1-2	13	TGTGCCAGCAGCGACCGGGACAGCTATGGCTACACCTTC	CASSDRDSYGYTF
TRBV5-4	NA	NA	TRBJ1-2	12	TGTGCCAGCAGCCCCGGACGTATCGGCTACACCTTC	CASSPGRIGYTF
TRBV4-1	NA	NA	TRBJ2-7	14	TGCGCCAGCAGCCCCGCAGGGCCCACCTACGAGCAGTACTTC	CASSPAGPTYEQYF
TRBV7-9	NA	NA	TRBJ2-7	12	TGTGCCAGCAGCTTTTCCTCCTACGAGCAGTACTTC	CASSFSSYEQYF